This TCR beta chain was sequenced during a study of T cell changes during pregnancy in multiple sclerosis. The CDR3 is 16 residues long. CDR1 is MGHRA, CDR2 YSYEKL, per germline. Between the trimmed V and J ends, which lost 2 bases and 4 bases, there was a span of 14 bases. This clone was counted a few times. Assay: immunoSEQ multiplex PCR; the TCRdb copy retains only in-frame clones and omits some. The sample shows tens of thousands of clones, 94% of them seen only once. This sequence joins TRBV4-1 and TRBJ1-4; unclear D gene. This receptor was taken from a female donor with multiple sclerosis, enrolled in a pregnancy study. Source: CD8+ T cells from peripheral blood mononuclear cells, taken in the third trimester of pregnancy. The chain's CDR3 is CASSQPYTAFNEKLFF. DNA for the CDR3: TGCGCCAGCAGCCAACCCTATACAGCATTTAATGAAAAACTGTTTTTT.